This entry concerns a single T cell receptor beta chain. There is no known antigen for this receptor. No base quality values were provided; no much bigger clone lies one nucleotide off. The library relied on the immunoSEQ multiplex PCR assay. For the multiplex PCR, a mixture combining 60 forward primers for TCR Vbeta segments and 13 reverse primers for TCR Jbeta segments was used. Amplification of the CDR3 region of rearranged TCR beta genes was performed with a multiplex PCR assay on genomic DNA. Amplified TCR beta libraries were sequenced as 87-base-pair reads on the Illumina HiSeq System. In the paper's pipeline: A later analysis tallied some 79 million unique TCR beta chains across the 660 or so repertoires, and around 12 million of those chains were shared by two or more donors. A nearest-neighbor algorithm error-corrected the raw reads and collapsed the reads into unique sequences, merging closely related sequences to remove PCR and sequencing errors. To assign V, D and J gene segments, CDR3 sequences were aligned to IMGT reference sequences. Each retained sequence needed at least a six-nucleotide match to both a V gene segment and a J gene segment. Rearrangements were classified as productive when the CDR3 lacked stop codons and remained in frame with V and J, and all other rearrangements were classified as non-productive. Following IMGT convention, CDR3 was defined as the stretch from the second conserved V-encoded cysteine up to the conserved J-encoded phenylalanine. Sequences without an unambiguous match to a single V gene segment were excluded from the earlier analysis of several hundred of the donors. In an earlier analysis of a few hundred of the donors, V segments were called functional above 56.7% productive rearrangements and were called segregating when the between-donor standard deviation exceeded 5%. A statistical classification framework was built to diagnose cytomegalovirus status from the catalog of TCR beta chain sequences. In a later analysis, V and J genes were assigned by comparing TCR nucleotide sequences against IMGT/GENE-DB human TR gene sequences. A later analysis assigned CDR3 sequences and most-parsimonious VDJ recombination scenarios with the TCRdist pipeline. In a later analysis, each TCR beta chain was defined by its CDR3 amino acid sequence together with its V-gene family, and reads lacking a unique V-gene family were excluded. To address suspected cross-contamination and a sequencing artifact, a later analysis removed 450 to 700 highly shared, low-generation-probability nucleotide sequences. In a later analysis, a clonal expansion index was calculated for each public chain from normalized within-repertoire ranks of inferred template counts. Generation probabilities in a later analysis came from a VDJ recombination model fitted to out-of-frame rearrangements, and those results were checked against IGoR. A later analysis scored TCR-TCR, TCR-HLA and TCR-CMV co-occurrence with hypergeometric tests, applying a repertoire-size bias correction to TCR pairs. False discovery rates were estimated in a later analysis by permuting HLA or CMV assignments 20 times. In a later analysis, co-occurring TCRs were grouped with DBSCAN, and TCRdist sequence similarity was added when clustering was performed within HLA-allele-positive subsets. Co-occurrence clustering excluded repertoires with fewer than 30,000 or more than 120,000 public chains, plus five with anomalous nucleotide sharing. TCRdb took over this immuneACCESS table, retaining in-frame rearrangements with V and J assigned. Such tables are incomplete; in checked studies, under half of the missing clones stem from an unresolved V gene, and the remainder is unexplained. D and trimming come from the DNA, and the V and J calls and clone size come from that table. Across this sample there are about 160,000 clones, with approximately 70% seen only once. The ten largest clones add up to approximately 7.1% of the sample.

This entry belongs to a study of cytomegalovirus exposure and HLA in healthy donors (TCRdb year 2017). General notes on the study: An earlier analysis of approximately 590 of the donors reported 250 to 300 Gb of sequence data and approximately 110 million unique TCR beta sequences from roughly 200 million T cells. Roughly 290 gigabases of sequencing data and around 80 million unique TCR sequences made up an early release that covered over 550 HLA-typed donors. Of the roughly 400 genotyped donors, 75% to 85% were placed in the genetic ancestry cluster associated with self-reported Caucasian donors. The aim of the study was to test whether cataloging public T cell receptors could identify signatures of past pathogen exposure. Using immunosequencing, the study profiled T cell repertoires from 640 or so subjects and related those repertoires to cytomegalovirus serostatus. A separate validation cohort of 100 to 150 different subjects was used in addition to the roughly 670-subject first cohort. The study combined high-throughput TCR immunosequencing, statistical association of individual TCRs with disease status, and machine learning to predict cytomegalovirus infection status. In a later analysis, previously published TCR beta repertoires from 666 donors were re-analyzed and high-resolution HLA genotyping was added so that TCR occurrence patterns could be studied. The later analysis used no new phenotypic data to find candidate immune exposures, relying instead on TCR beta sequences and their occurrence across donors. In an earlier analysis of about 590 of the donors, high-throughput TCR beta sequencing was used to judge whether each TCR beta V gene segment behaved as functional or pseudogenic. Donor age, sex, ethnicity and CMV serostatus were compiled alongside the repertoire data. In a later genetic analysis, genome-wide SNP genotypes for about 65% of the roughly 670 donors were used, and that subset was treated as a discovery cohort. Every repertoire in the discovery cohort had been generated on one and the same sequencing platform. HLA typing covered class I and class II loci at four-digit resolution. The number of donors typed differed by locus, with 629-630 for A, B, C, DRB1 and DQB1, around 520 for DQA1, nearly 610 for DPA1, and 472 for DPB1. Roughly 5 DR-DQ haplotypes were handled as single units for association and clustering, since linkage in the cohort was strong. On average, roughly 240,000 unique TCR beta nucleotide sequences were sequenced per donor among roughly 430 genotyped donors of the cohort, with 15% to 20% of those sequences being non-productive.

The cohort comprised hundreds of healthy bone marrow donors. Cohort members were all nominally healthy when sampled, although unrecorded immune exposures were likely present. The donor tested CMV seropositive, placing the donor among the 289 seropositive members of the cohort. A peripheral blood sample was provided by each donor, and peripheral blood mononuclear cells were used for TCR beta sequencing. The Qiagen DNeasy Blood Extraction Kit was used to extract genomic DNA from the blood cell samples. Results and caveats for the whole study, not just this receptor: A later analysis reported that several top co-occurrence clusters appeared linked to parvovirus B19, influenza, CMV and Epstein-Barr virus. Compared with equally common non-associated chains, HLA-associated TCR beta chains in a later analysis were more clonally expanded and had lower generation probabilities. When HLA alleles, especially DR and DQ, strongly co-occurred, attributing TCR associations to individual alleles was difficult. Immune exposure information for the cohort was limited to CMV serostatus. The 87-base-pair reads could not distinguish some IMGT-functional V segments, including TRBV6-2 and TRBV6-3, so those segments were excluded. Correlated functional status among segregating V segments might reflect linkage disequilibrium, but an unknown experimental factor could not be ruled out. A further reported finding was that TCR beta sequences accurately predicted the HLA-A and HLA-B alleles for most subjects in the first cohort. The authors suggested that the approach could potentially be generalized to other disease states and immunological phenotypes. In a later analysis, the rate of TCR association differed among HLA loci, with DRB1 alleles having the most associated TCRs and HLA-C alleles having the fewest. In both the original and validation cohorts, the classifier was reported to diagnose cytomegalovirus status with high specificity and sensitivity. Across donors, most TCR sequences were observed very rarely, whereas some public TCRs were present in many individuals. A few of the identified cytomegalovirus-associated TCR beta chains were confirmed in vitro to be specific for cytomegalovirus antigens. Some 15 rarely observed V segments, including chromosome 9 orphons, were excluded from the earlier analysis of about 500 of the donors because counts were too low. In a later genetic analysis, fewer N-insertions in productive TCRs were reported among donors in an Asian-associated ancestry cluster than the approximately 670-donor mean. In a later analysis, most CMV-associated TCR beta chains were found to appear HLA-restricted, with HLA associations seemingly driven largely by CMV exposure. In an earlier analysis of roughly 560 of the donors, most TCR beta V segments were observed in productive rearrangements about 87% or about 30% of the time, broadly matching IMGT annotations. Specific HLA alleles were associated with 15,000 to 20,000 TCR beta sequences at a false discovery rate of 0.05 in a later analysis. The study listed around 160 TCR beta chains as associated with cytomegalovirus. This cohort had only TCR beta chains sequenced, and the lack of alpha or paired-chain data limited which features could be detected. Presence/absence analyses assumed roughly uniform sequencing depth across donors, an assumption that may not hold. A cluster of highly shared sequence variants was judged likely to represent a technical artifact of the sequencing pipeline. Because HLA typing was missing for some donors at each locus, association tests included only the typed subset. In a later genetic analysis, a missense DCLRE1C variant was associated with V-gene and J-gene trimming of TCR beta chains, and the association was replicated in an independent cohort.

Taken from cysteine to phenylalanine, the CDR3 has 13 residues. Here the CDR3 DNA is all that survives: 39 bases in frame from base 1. The germline V gene encodes CDR1 MDHEN and CDR2 SYDVKM. Trimming leaves V shorter by 7 bases and J shorter by 7 bases, with the junction holding 4 bases beyond the gene matches. In this chain, TRBV28 is recombined with TRBJ1-6; 7 bases in the middle match TRBD1. Material: PBMCs. The receptor comes from a man aged 35 to 55 in good health and CMV-seropositive. The CDR3 protein sequence reads: CASNDRENSPLHF. The DNA is TGTGCCAGCAACGACAGGGAGAATTCACCCCTCCACTTT.